Sequencing of this TCR beta chain was carried out in a study of T cell repertoires in aging, cancer and after chemotherapy. General study findings and limits: Rebound thymic output was suggested by rising median generation probability during chemotherapy in each cancer cohort.

Concerning this clonotype: Its antigen remains unknown.

TRB rearrangements spanning V, D and J were amplified using mixed TRB-A/B primers. One entry per CDR3 protein, called by TCRdb with MiXCR from the multiplex PCR reads. The repertoire consists of 10,000 to 15,000 distinct CDR3 sequences, with approximately 34% occurring once and the leading ten covering under 8%. Peripheral blood genomic DNA, not sorted cells or RNA, was the template. The CDR3 is made up of 13 amino acids. With 8 bases removed from V and 8 bases from J, the gap between germline ends came to 16 bases. CDR1 MNHNS and CDR2 SASEGT come from the germline V gene. The specimen was blood. The receptor was isolated from a human donor in good health. The donor label of this sample is uncertain. V gene TRBV6-1 combines with J gene TRBJ2-1; the D is unclear. The CDR3 loop reads CASSGSRWYEQFF. CDR3 bases: TGTGCCAGCTCCGGGTCCCGGTGGTATGAGCAGTTCTTC.